The rows below give T cell receptor beta chains drawn from one sample of a study of Ad26.COV2.S vaccination and SARS-CoV-2 variants. The protocol was immunoSEQ multiplex PCR, while the TCRdb copy is restricted to in-frame clones and leaves out a portion. The sample has some 410,000 clones; about 90% are singletons. The sequenced sample was peripheral blood, obtained in a trial of Ad26.COV2.S vaccine versus placebo. All receptors derive from a person between 18 and 65 years old who received the Ad26.COV2.S COVID-19 vaccine or a placebo. Both conserved end residues are part of each CDR3. D genes are given only for firm matches. Rows give clone size only sometimes, using once, few, many, or a class for an expanded clone.

v_gene	abundance	j_gene	d_gene	CDR3nt	CDR3aa
TRBV9	NA	TRBJ1-2	NA	TGTGCCAGCAGCCCATCGCCCCCAAGCTATGGCTACACCTTC	CASSPSPPSYGYTF
TRBV19	few	TRBJ2-7	TRBD1	TGTGCCAGTAGTTTCGGACAGGGGGGCTACGAGCAGTACTTC	CASSFGQGGYEQYF
TRBV4-3	NA	TRBJ1-1	NA	TGCGCCAGCAGCCAAGTCTACCCCCCAAGGAACACTGAAGCTTTCTTT	CASSQVYPPRNTEAFF
TRBV6-2/TRBV6-3	NA	TRBJ2-3	NA	TGTGCCAGCAGTTACTCGGCTAGCGCTGGTACGCAGTATTTT	CASSYSASAGTQYF
TRBV3-1/TRBV3-2	NA	TRBJ2-3	TRBD1	TGTGCCAGCAGCTTACAACCCCAGGGGGTTGGGACAGATACGCAGTATTTT	CASSLQPQGVGTDTQYF
TRBV7-9	NA	TRBJ2-5	NA	TGTGCCAGCAGCTTAGCGGGGGGTTCGGAGACCCAGTACTTC	CASSLAGGSETQYF
TRBV27	NA	TRBJ2-1	TRBD1	TGTGCCAGCAGTTTAGACCTCGGGACAGGGTACAATGAGCAGTTCTTC	CASSLDLGTGYNEQFF
TRBV29-1	NA	TRBJ1-1	NA	TGCAGCGCCGACAGAATGAACACTGAAGCTTTCTTT	CSADRMNTEAFF
TRBV24-1	NA	TRBJ1-4	NA	TGTGCCACCAGTGATGCCCGACCGGGGGGCGGTGAAAAACTGTTTTTT	CATSDARPGGGEKLFF
TRBV30	once	TRBJ2-7	NA	TGTGCCTGGGCTACGGGGGGCAATTACGAGCAGTACTTC	CAWATGGNYEQYF
TRBV11-2	once	TRBJ1-5	NA	TGTGCCAGCAGCCAACACAGCAATCAGCCCCAGCATTTT	CASSQHSNQPQHF
TRBV12-3/TRBV12-4	NA	TRBJ2-7	NA	TGTGCCAGCAGTTTAGCGGGCGAGCAGTACTTC	CASSLAGEQYF
TRBV6-6	NA	TRBJ1-6	NA	TGTGCCAGCAGTCAGGGTATCGCCTATAATTCACCCCTCCACTTT	CASSQGIAYNSPLHF
TRBV9	NA	TRBJ1-2	NA	TGTGCCAGCAGCGTAGTAACGGGGGGCTACACCTTC	CASSVVTGGYTF
TRBV7-9	NA	TRBJ1-1	TRBD1	TGTGCCAGCAGCCCACAGGGGGGTGACACTGAAGCTTTCTTT	CASSPQGGDTEAFF
TRBV30	NA	TRBJ2-1	NA	TGTGCCTGGGAGGGGTTTACCTACAATGAGCAGTTCTTC	CAWEGFTYNEQFF
TRBV15	NA	TRBJ1-2	TRBD1	TGTGCCACCAGCAGAACCGGGACAGACTATGGCTACACCTTC	CATSRTGTDYGYTF
TRBV3-1/TRBV3-2	once	TRBJ2-7	NA	TGTGCCAGCAGCCAAGTAGGAGGGGGAGAGCAGTACTTC	CASSQVGGGEQYF
TRBV7-6	NA	TRBJ2-7	NA	TGTGCCAGCAGCTTAAGGGTCAAAGGGGTGGGCGAGCAGTACTTC	CASSLRVKGVGEQYF
TRBV21-1	NA	TRBJ1-5	NA	TGTGCCAGCAGCAAGGGGCGGGGATGTAGCAATCAGCCCCAGCATTTT	CASSKGRGCSNQPQHF
TRBV20-1	NA	TRBJ2-5	NA	TGCAGTGCTAGCGGAGAGACCCAGTACTTC	CSASGETQYF
TRBV20-1	NA	TRBJ2-5	NA	TGCAGTGCTACACGAGAAGAGACCCAGTACTTC	CSATREETQYF
TRBV3-1/TRBV3-2	few	TRBJ1-2	NA	TGTGCCAGCAGCCAAGATCGCCAGTTTCCTCGAGATGGCTACACCTTC	CASSQDRQFPRDGYTF
TRBV7-9	NA	TRBJ1-3	TRBD1	TGTGCCAGCAGCCGAACGACAGGGGGGAGCTCTGGAAACACCATATATTTT	CASSRTTGGSSGNTIYF
TRBV27	NA	TRBJ2-5	TRBD1	TGTGCCAGCAGTCCATATCGGACAGGGCCAGAGACCCAGTACTTC	CASSPYRTGPETQYF
TRBV19	NA	TRBJ2-2	NA	TGTGCCAGTAGTATGAGGGGCTCGCCCGCGAACACCGGGGAGCTGTTTTTT	CASSMRGSPANTGELFF
TRBV30	few	TRBJ1-5	NA	TGTGCCTGGGGCCGGGCCCCAACCCAGCCCCAGCATTTT	CAWGRAPTQPQHF
TRBV5-1	NA	TRBJ2-2	NA	TGCGCCAGCAGCTTAGTAGGGGACAACACCGGGGAGCTGTTTTTT	CASSLVGDNTGELFF
TRBV4-2	NA	TRBJ1-3	TRBD1	TGTGCCAGCAGCCAGATAGACAGGGATGCCCAAGGGCGGGCCATATATTTT	CASSQIDRDAQGRAIYF
TRBV5-1	NA	TRBJ2-7	NA	TGCGCCAGCAGCCCCCCCCGGGACACGGGATACTACGAGCAGTACTTC	CASSPPRDTGYYEQYF